Below, one T cell receptor beta chain is given with its context. Its matching antigen is unknown. Resections from corrective heart surgery provided thymus tissue. This record comes from a study of human thymus T cells. Study outcomes and limitations: What appeared biased in thymic and blood repertoires was the usage of V and J genes.

Generated by immunoSEQ multiplex PCR, the TCRdb table keeps only in-frame clones and is missing some. This sample has some 78,000 clones, with around 96% found just once. The receptor's source is a boy under three years old with a congenital heart defect but otherwise immunologically healthy. The sample taken for sequencing was thymus tissue.

The CDR3 region is CASSLRGTSPGNSPLHF. The CDR3, as DNA: TGTGCCAGCAGTTTAAGGGGGACAAGCCCGGGGAATTCACCCCTCCACTTT. J is TRBJ1-6 and V is TRBV27; tentative D call: TRBD1 (6 bases). The CDR3 is 17 amino acids. CDR1 is MNHEY, CDR2 SMNVEV, per germline (reference sequence). V was clipped by 2 bases and J by 7 bases, with 18 bases between them.